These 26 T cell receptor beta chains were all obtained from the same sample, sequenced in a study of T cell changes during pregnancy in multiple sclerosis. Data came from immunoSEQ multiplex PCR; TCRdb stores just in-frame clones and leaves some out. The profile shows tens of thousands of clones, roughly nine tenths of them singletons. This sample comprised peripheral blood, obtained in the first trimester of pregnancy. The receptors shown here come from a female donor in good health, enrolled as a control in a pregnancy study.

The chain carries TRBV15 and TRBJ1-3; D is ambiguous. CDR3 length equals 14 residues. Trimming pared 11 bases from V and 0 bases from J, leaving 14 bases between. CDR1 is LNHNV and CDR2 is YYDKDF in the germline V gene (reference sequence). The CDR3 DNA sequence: TGTGCCGCCCGGGAGTTTAGCTCTGGAAACACCATATATTTT. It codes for CAAREFSSGNTIYF.

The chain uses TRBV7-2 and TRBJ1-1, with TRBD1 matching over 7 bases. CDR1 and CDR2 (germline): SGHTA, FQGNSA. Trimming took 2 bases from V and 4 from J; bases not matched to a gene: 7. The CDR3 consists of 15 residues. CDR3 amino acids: CASSLSIGGFTEAFF. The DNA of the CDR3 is TGTGCCAGCAGCTTAAGTATAGGGGGCTTCACTGAAGCTTTCTTT.

CDR3 nucleotide sequence: TGTGCCAGCAGCTTAGCCGGAGGGCAAGATACGCAGTATTTT. Its translation is CASSLAGGQDTQYF. The chain has TRBV7-6 and TRBJ2-3; TRBD2 might be the D (6 bases). The CDR3 is 14 amino acids. The V end lost 0 bases, the J end lost 5 bases, and 9 bases lay between the germline ends. Per the germline V gene, CDR1 is SGHVS and CDR2 is FNYEAQ.

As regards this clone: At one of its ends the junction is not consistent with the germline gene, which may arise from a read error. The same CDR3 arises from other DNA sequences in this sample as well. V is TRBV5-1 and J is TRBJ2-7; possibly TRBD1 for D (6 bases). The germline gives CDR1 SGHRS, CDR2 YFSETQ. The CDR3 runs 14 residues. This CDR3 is CASSIRTEPYEQYF. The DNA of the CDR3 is TGTGCCAGCAGCATCCGGACAGAGCCCTACGAGCAGTACTTC.

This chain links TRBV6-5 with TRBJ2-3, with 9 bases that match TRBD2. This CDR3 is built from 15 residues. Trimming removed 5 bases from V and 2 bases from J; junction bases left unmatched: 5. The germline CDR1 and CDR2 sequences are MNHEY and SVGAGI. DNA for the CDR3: TGTGCCAGCAGTCCCTTAGCGGGGGTCACAGATACGCAGTATTTT. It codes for CASSPLAGVTDTQYF.

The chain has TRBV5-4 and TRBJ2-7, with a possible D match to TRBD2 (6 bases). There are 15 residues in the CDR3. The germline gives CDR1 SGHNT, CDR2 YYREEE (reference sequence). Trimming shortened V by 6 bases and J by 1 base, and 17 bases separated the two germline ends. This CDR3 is CASKKLTAGSYEQYF. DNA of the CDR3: TGTGCCAGCAAGAAGCTAACGGCGGGGTCCTACGAGCAGTACTTC.

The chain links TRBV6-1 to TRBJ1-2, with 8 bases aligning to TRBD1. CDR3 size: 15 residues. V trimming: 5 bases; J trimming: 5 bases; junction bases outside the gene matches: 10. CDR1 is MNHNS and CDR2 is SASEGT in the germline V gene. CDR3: CASSFRTGPPYGYTF. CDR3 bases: TGTGCCAGCAGTTTTCGGACAGGGCCTCCTTATGGCTACACCTTC.

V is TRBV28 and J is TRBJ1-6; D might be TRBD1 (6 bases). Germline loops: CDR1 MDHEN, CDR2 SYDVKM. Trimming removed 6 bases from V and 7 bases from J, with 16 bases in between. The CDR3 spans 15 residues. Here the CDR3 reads CASRQGPFENSPLHF. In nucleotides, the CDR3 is TGTGCCAGCAGACAGGGACCTTTTGAGAATTCACCCCTCCACTTT. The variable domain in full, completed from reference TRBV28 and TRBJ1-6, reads DVKVTQSSRYLVKRTGEKVFLECVQDMDHENMFWYRQDPGLGLRLIYFSYDVKMKEKGDIPEGYSVSREKKERFSLILESASTNQTSMYLCASRQGPFENSPLHFGNGTRLTVT.

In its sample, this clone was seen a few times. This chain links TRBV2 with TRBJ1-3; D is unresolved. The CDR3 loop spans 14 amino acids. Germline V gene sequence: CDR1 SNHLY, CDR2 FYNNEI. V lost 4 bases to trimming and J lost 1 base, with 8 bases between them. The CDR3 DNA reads TGTGCCAGCAGTGTTGAGGGTTCTGGAAACACCATATATTTT. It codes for CASSVEGSGNTIYF. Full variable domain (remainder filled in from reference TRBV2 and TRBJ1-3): EPEVTQTPSHQVTQMGQEVILRCVPISNHLYFYWYRQILGQKVEFLVSFYNNEISEKSEIFDDQFSVERPDGSNFTLKIRSTKLEDSAMYFCASSVEGSGNTIYFGEGSWLTVV.

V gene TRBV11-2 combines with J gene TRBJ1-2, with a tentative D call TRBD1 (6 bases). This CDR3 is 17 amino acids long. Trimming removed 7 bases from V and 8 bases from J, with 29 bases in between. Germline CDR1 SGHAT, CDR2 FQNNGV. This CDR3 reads CASTLIDRTLRGEGYTF. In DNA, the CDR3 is TGTGCCAGCACCTTGATCGACAGGACCCTCAGGGGTGAGGGCTACACCTTC.

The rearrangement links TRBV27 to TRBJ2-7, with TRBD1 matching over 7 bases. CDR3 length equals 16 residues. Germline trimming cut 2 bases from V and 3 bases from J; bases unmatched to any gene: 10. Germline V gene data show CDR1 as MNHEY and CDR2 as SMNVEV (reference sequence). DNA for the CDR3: TGTGCCAGCAGTTTAGGCGCACAGGGGAACCGCTACGAGCAGTACTTC. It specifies CASSLGAQGNRYEQYF.

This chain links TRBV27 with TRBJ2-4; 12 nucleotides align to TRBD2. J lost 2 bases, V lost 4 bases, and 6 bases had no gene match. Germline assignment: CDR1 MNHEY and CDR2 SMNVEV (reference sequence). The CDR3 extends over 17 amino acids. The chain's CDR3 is CASSSRLAGASKNIQYF. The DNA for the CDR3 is TGTGCCAGCAGTTCCCGACTAGCGGGGGCCTCCAAAAACATTCAGTACTTC.

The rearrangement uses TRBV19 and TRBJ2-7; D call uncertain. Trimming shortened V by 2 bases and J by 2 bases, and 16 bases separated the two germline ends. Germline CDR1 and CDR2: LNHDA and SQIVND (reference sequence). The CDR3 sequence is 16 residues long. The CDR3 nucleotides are TGTGCCAGTAGTATAATTCACCTAGGCTCTCCCTACGAGCAGTACTTC. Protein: CASSIIHLGSPYEQYF.

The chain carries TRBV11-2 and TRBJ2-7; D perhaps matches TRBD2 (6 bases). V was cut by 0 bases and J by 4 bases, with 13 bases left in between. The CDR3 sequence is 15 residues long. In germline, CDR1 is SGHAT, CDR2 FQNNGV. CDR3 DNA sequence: TGTGCCAGCAGCTTAGATCGGGAGATAGCTTACGAGCAGTACTTC. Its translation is CASSLDREIAYEQYF.

The chain's CDR3 is CASSGLAGNTGELFF. CDR3 in DNA: TGTGCCAGCAGCGGACTAGCGGGGAACACCGGGGAGCTGTTTTTT. This chain links TRBV6-4 with TRBJ2-2, with 11 bases fitting TRBD2. Germline assignment: CDR1 MRHNA and CDR2 SNTAGT. This CDR3 is built from 15 residues. V dropped 6 bases and J dropped 1; count of bases not matched to a gene: 1.

The CDR3 loop reads CASSNTGGGWDEQFF. The CDR3, as DNA: TGTGCCAGCAGCAATACAGGGGGAGGATGGGATGAGCAGTTCTTC. V and J are TRBV6-5 and TRBJ2-1; 8 bases align to TRBD1. The CDR3 is 15 residues long. V dropped 6 bases and J dropped 8; count of bases not matched to a gene: 12. In germline, CDR1 is MNHEY, CDR2 SVGAGI.

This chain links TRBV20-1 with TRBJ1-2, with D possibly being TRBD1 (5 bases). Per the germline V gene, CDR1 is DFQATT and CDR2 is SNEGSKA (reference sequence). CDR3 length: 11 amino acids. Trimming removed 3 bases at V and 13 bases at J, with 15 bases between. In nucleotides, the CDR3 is TGCAGTGCTAGGGGGGGTCGGAGGCCCACCTTC. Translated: CSARGGRRPTF.

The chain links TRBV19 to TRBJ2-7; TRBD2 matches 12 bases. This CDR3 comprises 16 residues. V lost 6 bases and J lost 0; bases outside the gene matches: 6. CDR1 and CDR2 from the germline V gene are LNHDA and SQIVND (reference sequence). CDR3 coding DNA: TGTGCCAGTAGCCGAACGGGACTAGCGGGCTCCTACGAGCAGTACTTC. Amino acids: CASSRTGLAGSYEQYF.

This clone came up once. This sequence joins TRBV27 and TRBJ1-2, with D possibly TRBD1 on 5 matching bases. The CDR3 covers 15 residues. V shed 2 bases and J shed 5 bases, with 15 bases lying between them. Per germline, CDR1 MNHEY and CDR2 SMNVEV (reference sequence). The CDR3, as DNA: TGTGCCAGCAGTTTAGGAGGGGAGGGGACTTATGGCTACACCTTC. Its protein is CASSLGGEGTYGYTF.

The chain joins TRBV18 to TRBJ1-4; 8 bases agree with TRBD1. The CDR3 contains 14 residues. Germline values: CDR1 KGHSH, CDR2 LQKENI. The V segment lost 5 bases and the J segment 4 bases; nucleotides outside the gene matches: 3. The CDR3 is CASSTGQDNEKLFF. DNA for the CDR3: TGTGCCAGCTCAACGGGACAGGATAATGAAAAACTGTTTTTT. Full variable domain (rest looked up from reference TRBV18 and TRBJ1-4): NAGVMQNPRHLVRRRGQEARLRCSPMKGHSHVYWYRQLPEEGLKFMVYLQKENIIDESGMPKERFSAEFPKEGPSILRIQQVVRGDSAAYFCASSTGQDNEKLFFGSGTQLSVL.

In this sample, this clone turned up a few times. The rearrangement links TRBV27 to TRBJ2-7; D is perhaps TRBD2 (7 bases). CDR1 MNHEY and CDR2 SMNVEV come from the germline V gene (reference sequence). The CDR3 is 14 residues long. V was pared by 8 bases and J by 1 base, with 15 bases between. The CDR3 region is CASALGGASYEQYF. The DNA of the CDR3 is TGTGCCAGCGCTTTAGGGGGGGCTTCCTACGAGCAGTACTTC.

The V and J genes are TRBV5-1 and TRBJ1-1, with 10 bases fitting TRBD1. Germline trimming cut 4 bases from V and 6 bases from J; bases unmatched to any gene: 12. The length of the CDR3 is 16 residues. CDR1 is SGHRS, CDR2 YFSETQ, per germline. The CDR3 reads CASSPGTGVGVPEAFF. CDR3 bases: TGCGCCAGCAGCCCTGGGACAGGGGTTGGGGTCCCTGAAGCTTTCTTT. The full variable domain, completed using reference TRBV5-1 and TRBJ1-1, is KAGVTQTPRYLIKTRGQQVTLSCSPISGHRSVSWYQQTPGQGLQFLFEYFSETQRNKGNFPGRFSGRQFSNSRSEMNVSTLELGDSALYLCASSPGTGVGVPEAFFGQGTRLTVV.

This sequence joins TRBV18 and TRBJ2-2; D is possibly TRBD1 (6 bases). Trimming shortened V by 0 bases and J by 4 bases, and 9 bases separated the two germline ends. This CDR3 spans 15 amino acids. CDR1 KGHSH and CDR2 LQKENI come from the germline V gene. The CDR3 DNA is TGTGCCAGCTCACCACCCAGGGGAATCACCGGGGAGCTGTTTTTT. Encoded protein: CASSPPRGITGELFF. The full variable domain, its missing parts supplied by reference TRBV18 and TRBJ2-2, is NAGVMQNPRHLVRRRGQEARLRCSPMKGHSHVYWYRQLPEEGLKFMVYLQKENIIDESGMPKERFSAEFPKEGPSILRIQQVVRGDSAAYFCASSPPRGITGELFFGEGSRLTVL.

The CDR3 sequence: CASIFQGRNTEAFF. The CDR3 DNA follows: TGTGCCAGCATCTTCCAGGGCAGGAACACTGAAGCTTTCTTT. The rearrangement links TRBV2 to TRBJ1-1; D might be TRBD1 (5 bases). The CDR3 is 14 residues long. Germline V gene lookup returns CDR1 SNHLY and CDR2 FYNNEI. The ends were cut back, 7 bases at V and 1 base at J, with 13 bases in the middle.

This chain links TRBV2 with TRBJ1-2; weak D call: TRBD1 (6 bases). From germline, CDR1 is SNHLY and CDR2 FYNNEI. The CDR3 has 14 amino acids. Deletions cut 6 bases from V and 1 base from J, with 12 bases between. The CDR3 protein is CASRGQLHNYGYTF. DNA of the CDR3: TGTGCCAGCAGAGGACAGCTACATAACTATGGCTACACCTTC.

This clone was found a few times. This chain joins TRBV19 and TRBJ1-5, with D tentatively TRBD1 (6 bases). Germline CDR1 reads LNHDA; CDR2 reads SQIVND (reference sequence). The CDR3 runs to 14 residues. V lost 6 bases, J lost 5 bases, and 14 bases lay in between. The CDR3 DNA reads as TGTGCCAGTAGGCCGGGGGGGCGAGATCAGCCCCAGCATTTT. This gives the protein CASRPGGRDQPQHF. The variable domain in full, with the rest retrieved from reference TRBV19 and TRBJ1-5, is DGGITQSPKYLFRKEGQNVTLSCEQNLNHDAMYWYRQDPGQGLRLIYYSQIVNDFQKGDIAEGYSVSREKKESFPLTVTSAQKNPTAFYLCASRPGGRDQPQHFGDGTRLSIL.